The clone carrying this TCR beta chain was seen many times. TCRdb processed the RT-PCR reads anew with MiXCR; each CDR3 protein has one entry. The table shows about 680,000 distinct CDR3 sequences, with approximately 15% occurring only once. CDR1 is MGHDK and CDR2 is SYGVNS in the germline V gene. V gave up 8 bases and J gave up 3 bases, with 14 bases separating them. The CDR3 covers 13 residues. The sequence came from a female donor in good health, serving as a healthy control. V is TRBV25-1 and J is TRBJ2-7; D is possibly TRBD1 (6 bases). The sample taken for sequencing was memory CD4+ T cells from blood. CDR3 DNA sequence: TGTGCCAGCTCAGGCTCAGGGGTCTACGAGCAGTACTTC. Its translation: CASSGSGVYEQYF.